A selection of T cell receptor beta chains follows, all from one sample in a study of blood T cell repertoires in COVID-19. Produced via immunoSEQ multiplex PCR; TCRdb's table is partial and in-frame only. The sample includes about 100,000 clones, more than 75% of them seen just once. Sequencing was carried out using peripheral blood. These receptors came from a man in his thirties or forties in a cohort sampled during active COVID-19. Each CDR3 is given without its conserved first and last residue. Part of the rows lack a size; the others show once, few, many or a class for expanded clones.

TRBV3-1/TRBV3-2,.,TRBJ2-3,ASSQVVASGGAQDTQY
TRBV3-1/TRBV3-2,.,TRBJ2-5,ASSPPGLAETQY
TRBV6-5,.,TRBJ1-2,ASSYGTSFGYT
TRBV7-2,few,TRBJ1-1,ASRATVNTEAF
TRBV6-5,once,TRBJ1-1,ASVRGNTEAF
TRBV28,few,TRBJ1-6,ATIRDYNSPLH
TRBV29-1,.,TRBJ2-5,SVALVAGSGAQY
TRBV28,.,TRBJ1-5,ASGPTGQLH
TRBV5-6,.,TRBJ2-7,ASSLKFQGWFYEQY
TRBV6-6,.,TRBJ2-1,ASSPGTGVLANEQF
TRBV18,.,TRBJ1-5,ASSPGTGVGNQPQH
TRBV7-9,.,TRBJ2-2,ASEFRDRTGGTGELF
TRBV6-5,.,TRBJ2-1,ASRERGGLSNEQF
TRBV5-4,.,TRBJ1-5,ASSLGTSGNQPQH
TRBV6-2/TRBV6-3,.,TRBJ1-2,ASSYSDRATGYT
TRBV19,once,TRBJ1-2,ASSLGQADGYT
TRBV7-9,.,TRBJ1-1,ASRRYTEAF
TRBV11-2,.,TRBJ2-7,ASSGTRGNLYEQY
TRBV30,.,TRBJ1-2,AWSTGGGYT
TRBV2,once,TRBJ2-5,ASSTTGTGFGETQY
TRBV11-3,.,TRBJ2-3,ASSPTRGQLTDTQY
TRBV12-3/TRBV12-4,.,TRBJ1-1,ASSFAVNTEAF
TRBV7-2,once,TRBJ1-6,ASSLEGTGDSPLH
TRBV7-2,.,TRBJ2-3,ASSPFGGGNTDTQY
TRBV6-5,.,TRBJ2-7,ASKFSEQY
TRBV4-2,once,TRBJ2-7,ASSQEGLGLAQY
TRBV11-2,.,TRBJ2-7,ASSLGEARGEQY
TRBV2,.,TRBJ1-5,ASTQIAGAGQPQH
TRBV7-2,.,TRBJ1-2,ASSSDRGLNYGYT
TRBV28,once,TRBJ1-1,ASNTQGGRTEAF
TRBV18,.,TRBJ2-7,ASSPQTGTGTSYEQY
TRBV10-3,.,TRBJ1-1,AISVRSNTEAF
TRBV12-2,.,TRBJ1-6,ASRLLGRFYNSPLH
TRBV5-5,.,TRBJ1-3,ARSREGGSGNTIY
TRBV7-8,.,TRBJ1-6,ASSLQRGQSYNSPLH
TRBV3-1/TRBV3-2,.,TRBJ2-3,ASSQDQGRGPGDTQY
TRBV5-4,.,TRBJ2-3,ASSRGLVRGGYTDTQY
TRBV3-1/TRBV3-2,.,TRBJ2-7,ASSLQTGGSYEQY
TRBV5-6,few,TRBJ2-6,ASSLGNSGANVLT
TRBV30,.,TRBJ2-3,AWSRTSRDTQY
TRBV5-1,.,TRBJ2-7,ASSWENDYEQY
TRBV19,.,TRBJ2-3,ATRRGGNTDTQY
TRBV7-9,.,TRBJ1-1,ASSLLGQMNTEAF
TRBV5-1,.,TRBJ1-1,ASYAMNTEAF
TRBV5-1,.,TRBJ2-3,ASGTGGQGDTQY
TRBV18,once,TRBJ1-3,ASSPTGPHTVSGNTIY
TRBV15,.,TRBJ1-2,ATSRDYQGASSGGYT
TRBV15,.,TRBJ1-2,ATSRATGGYT
TRBV7-9,.,TRBJ2-4,ASSSPPDRGNIQY
TRBV5-8,.,TRBJ2-1,ASSEAGTGVYNEQF
TRBV7-2,.,TRBJ1-1,ASSPSSTEAF
TRBV7-9,.,TRBJ2-1,ASLSGRRIENEQF
TRBV6-5,.,TRBJ1-1,ASSLGQVAEAF
TRBV7-2,.,TRBJ1-3,ASSFWTGNGNTIY